These 27 T cell receptor beta chains share one sample of origin, sequenced in a study of sequential checkpoint blockade in melanoma. The table came from immunoSEQ multiplex PCR; TCRdb's copy has only in-frame clones and leaves some out. There are about 15,000 clones in the sample; 77% occur only once, and approximately 28% lies in the top ten. Noted treatment: randomized to nivolumab then ipilimumab (arm A) or the reverse (arm B). Sequencing used CD8+ T cells sorted from blood (inferred from file names), obtained from a patient given nivolumab and ipilimumab in sequence. These receptors all come from a human donor with melanoma.

The chain recombines TRBV7-9 with TRBJ2-7; no reliable D call. This CDR3 has 15 residues. Trimming took 5 bases from V and 2 from J, leaving 16 bases between them. Germline values: CDR1 SEHNR, CDR2 FQNEAQ (reference sequence). The CDR3 DNA follows: TGTGCCAGCAGCCCCCCGGTGCGGAACCCCTACGAGCAGTACTTC. Encoded protein: CASSPPVRNPYEQYF.

The chain links TRBV19 to TRBJ2-5; D not resolved. The tail of the sequence fits TRBJ2-7 better, so the J call may be wrong. The V gene's germline CDR1 is LNHDA and CDR2 SQIVND (reference sequence). The CDR3 runs 13 residues. The CDR3 loop reads CASSIGASYEQYF. The CDR3 DNA sequence: TGTGCCAGTAGTATAGGGGCCTCCTACGAGCAGTACTTC.

This chain joins TRBV4-3 and TRBJ2-1, with D hard to call. V lost 0 bases and J lost 5, with 11 bases in between. Germline CDR1 LGHNA, CDR2 YSLEER. The CDR3 has 15 amino acids. The DNA of the CDR3 is TGCGCCAGCAGCCAAGATTGGGCAGGAAACAATGAGCAGTTCTTC. It codes for CASSQDWAGNNEQFF.

This clone appeared a single time. This chain connects TRBV5-5 to TRBJ1-2; D gene unclear. CDR1 is SGHKS and CDR2 is YYEKEE in the germline V gene (reference sequence). This CDR3 has 17 amino acids. V dropped 3 bases and J dropped 4 bases, with 22 bases sitting between them. The CDR3 region is CASSYFRPPVGSYGYTF. In nucleotides, the CDR3 is TGTGCCAGCAGCTACTTCCGGCCACCGGTCGGGAGCTATGGCTACACCTTC.

V gene TRBV4-1 combines with J gene TRBJ1-1, with D tentatively TRBD1 (6 bases). Germline CDR1 reads MGHRA; CDR2 reads YSYEKL. The CDR3 extends over 15 amino acids. V lost 2 bases and J lost 0, with 10 bases in between. The CDR3 DNA is TGCGCCAGCAGCCAATCGACAGGACTGAACACTGAAGCTTTCTTT. As protein: CASSQSTGLNTEAFF.

V gene TRBV7-2 combines with J gene TRBJ2-3, with 8 bases lining up with TRBD2. In germline, CDR1 is SGHTA, CDR2 FQGNSA. The trim removed 5 bases at V and 1 base at J, leaving 8 bases unmatched. This CDR3 is 16 amino acids long. The CDR3 protein is CASSPAAGGGTDTQYF. The CDR3 DNA follows: TGTGCCAGCAGCCCAGCGGCGGGGGGAGGCACAGATACGCAGTATTTT.

With respect to this clone: At one end the junction does not follow the germline gene, possibly because of a read error. The V gene is TRBV7-7, the J gene TRBJ2-3, with 8 bases fitting TRBD2. The CDR3 runs 16 residues. Germline lookup yields CDR1 SSHAT and CDR2 FNYEAQ (reference sequence). As DNA, the CDR3 is TGTGCTAGCAGCTTTGGTCCAGCGGGGGCCACAGATACGCAGTATTTT. This gives the protein CASSFGPAGATDTQYF.

The gene calls are TRBV30 and TRBJ2-2; D is uncertain. Germline assignment: CDR1 GTSNPN and CDR2 SVGIG (reference sequence). V was shortened by 1 base and J by 1 base, with 4 bases between the two germline ends. This CDR3 contains 13 residues. The CDR3 DNA reads TGTGCCTGGAGTGGTCGGAACACCGGGGAGCTGTTTTTT. Protein product: CAWSGRNTGELFF.

V is TRBV2 and J is TRBJ1-1, with a weak D call TRBD1 (5 bases). Germline CDR1 is SNHLY and CDR2 is FYNNEI. The CDR3 spans 14 residues. V lost 4 bases and J 2 bases, leaving 11 bases between the germline ends. The CDR3 DNA is TGTGCCAGCAGTGTGGGTCAGGGAAACACTGAAGCTTTCTTT. Translated, it gives CASSVGQGNTEAFF.

The chain combines TRBV6-1 with TRBJ1-2, with no clear D. Germline V gene data show CDR1 as MNHNS and CDR2 as SASEGT. Trimming pared 0 bases from V and 2 bases from J, leaving 13 bases between. The CDR3 runs 16 residues. The CDR3 region is CASSEAPPETNYGYTF. The CDR3 nucleotides are TGTGCCAGCAGTGAAGCTCCCCCAGAAACAAACTATGGCTACACCTTC.

This clone was counted between two and nine times. For the CDR3, the DNA is TGTGCCAGCAGTGACCCAAAATCGGGACAGTTGGAGCAGCCCCAGCATTTT. Protein sequence: CASSDPKSGQLEQPQHF. The rearrangement links TRBV6-4 to TRBJ1-5; 7 bases align to TRBD1. The CDR3 is 17 amino acids. V was pared by 2 bases and J by 7 bases, with 14 bases of the junction left unmatched. CDR1 and CDR2 (germline): MRHNA, SNTAGT.

This clone was detected once. This chain joins TRBV30 and TRBJ2-3; D uncertain. Trimming left V 3 bases short and J 0 bases short, with 4 bases between. The CDR3 has 12 residues. CDR1 is GTSNPN and CDR2 is SVGIG in the germline V gene (reference sequence). CDR3 in DNA: TGTGCCTGGAGCTACAGCACAGATACGCAGTATTTT. Translation: CAWSYSTDTQYF.

This chain connects TRBV10-2 to TRBJ1-1; TRBD1 is a possible D gene (5 bases). The CDR3 is made up of 13 amino acids. V gave up 0 bases and J gave up 5 bases, with 7 bases separating them. Germline V gives CDR1 WSHSY, CDR2 SAAADI. Here the CDR3 DNA reads TGCGCCAGCAGTGAGTCTAGGGGTACTGAAGCTTTCTTT. Its protein is CASSESRGTEAFF.

Of note for this clone: Germline is not matched at one junction end, which may reflect a read error. The chain links TRBV10-2 to TRBJ1-1, with a weak D call TRBD1 (5 bases). CDR1 is WSHSY and CDR2 is SAAADI in the germline V gene. The CDR3 sequence is 18 residues long. This chain's CDR3 is CASSEYPPSDSLKTEAFF. CDR3 DNA sequence: TGCGCCAGCAGTGAGTATCCCCCTTCCGACAGTCTGAAGACTGAAGCTTTCTTT.

This chain uses TRBV4-3 with TRBJ2-7, with D possibly matching TRBD1 (5 bases). The V gene's germline CDR1 is LGHNA and CDR2 YSLEER. V shed 0 bases and J shed 2 bases, with 14 bases lying between them. The CDR3 totals 16 residues. The CDR3 DNA is TGCGCCAGCAGCCAAGATCTCTGGACAAGGACCTACGAGCAGTACTTC. Protein product: CASSQDLWTRTYEQYF.

CDR3 loop: CASSEAGGRSNQPQHF. CDR3 DNA: TGTGCCAGCAGTGAAGCAGGGGGCAGAAGCAATCAGCCCCAGCATTTT. The chain employs TRBV6-1 and TRBJ1-5; 7 bases agree with TRBD1. The CDR3 contains 16 residues. V lost 0 bases to trimming and J lost 1 base; unmatched junction nucleotides: 3. Germline V gene sequence: CDR1 MNHNS, CDR2 SASEGT.

This chain uses TRBV4-1 with TRBJ2-7, with D tentatively TRBD2 (5 bases). CDR1 is MGHRA, CDR2 YSYEKL, per germline. The V and J ends lost 4 bases and 2 bases respectively, with 9 bases between them. This CDR3 has 13 amino acids. Here the CDR3 reads CASSLSTTYEQYF. The CDR3 nucleotides read TGCGCCAGCAGCCTCTCGACTACCTACGAGCAGTACTTC.

The rearrangement links TRBV10-3 to TRBJ2-7, with D possibly matching TRBD2 (6 bases). The germline V gene encodes CDR1 ENHRY and CDR2 SYGVKD. The CDR3 has 13 amino acids. The V end lost 6 bases, the J end lost 0 bases, and 9 bases lay between the germline ends. CDR3 loop: CAISQGGSYEQYF. In DNA form, the CDR3 reads TGTGCCATCAGCCAGGGAGGCTCCTACGAGCAGTACTTC.

V is TRBV4-3 and J is TRBJ1-2; tentative D call: TRBD1 (5 bases). The CDR3 runs to 14 residues. Per germline, CDR1 LGHNA and CDR2 YSLEER. V dropped 0 bases and J dropped 5 bases, with 10 bases sitting between them. CDR3 nucleotide sequence: TGCGCCAGCAGCCAAGACTCAGGGATATATGGCTACACCTTC. Translated, it gives CASSQDSGIYGYTF.

J is TRBJ2-3 and V is TRBV19; 14 nucleotides align to TRBD2. Germline CDR1 is LNHDA and CDR2 is SQIVND (reference sequence). Trimming took 5 bases from V and 5 from J; bases not matched to a gene: 6. This CDR3 region has 16 residues. CDR3 nucleotides: TGTGCCAGTAGTCTCGGGACTAGCGGGAGTCGAGATACGCAGTATTTT. It specifies CASSLGTSGSRDTQYF.

The chain carries TRBV6-1 and TRBJ2-7; TRBD2 matches 8 bases. In germline, CDR1 is MNHNS, CDR2 SASEGT. V trimming: 7 bases; J trimming: 9 bases; junction bases outside the gene matches: 5. CDR3 length: 11 residues. The CDR3 sequence: CASTNGGAQYF. The CDR3 coding sequence is TGTGCCAGCACCAACGGGGGGGCGCAGTACTTC.

The table lists this clone with a few counts. The chain combines TRBV27 with TRBJ1-1; D unresolved. The germline V and J ends were trimmed by 2 bases and 1 base, with 8 bases remaining between them. Germline-derived CDR1 and CDR2 are MNHEY and SMNVEV (reference sequence). This CDR3 region has 14 residues. CDR3 loop: CASSLQSPNTEAFF. In DNA form, the CDR3 reads TGTGCCAGCAGTTTACAGTCCCCGAACACTGAAGCTTTCTTT.

V is TRBV5-6 and J is TRBJ2-7; 12 nucleotides align to TRBD2. From germline, CDR1 is SGHDT and CDR2 YYEEEE. This CDR3 spans 18 amino acids. Losses at the gene ends were 5 bases for V and 0 bases for J; bases not matched to a gene: 12. CDR3 in DNA: TGTGCCAGCAGGCCGTGGGCTAGCGGGGGGGTAAGCTCCTACGAGCAGTACTTC. It yields the protein CASRPWASGGVSSYEQYF.

In this sample, this clone turned up a few times. The chain joins TRBV7-9 to TRBJ1-2; 7 bases map to TRBD1. The CDR3 totals 15 residues. V shed 4 bases, J shed 8 bases, and the junction held 13 bases outside the gene matches. Germline V gene data show CDR1 as SEHNR and CDR2 as FQNEAQ (reference sequence). CDR3 protein: CASSSGPSTGIGYTF. The CDR3, as DNA: TGTGCCAGCAGCTCCGGCCCATCGACAGGGATAGGCTACACCTTC.

This clone was found once. The rearrangement links TRBV4-2 to TRBJ2-3, with D perhaps matching TRBD2 (5 bases). Germline CDR1 LGHNA, CDR2 YNFKEQ. Trimming left V 8 bases short and J 0 bases short, with 18 bases between. The CDR3 consists of 16 residues. The CDR3 here is CASRGEGGSSTDTQYF. In nucleotides, the CDR3 is TGTGCCAGCCGCGGAGAGGGCGGGTCTAGCACAGATACGCAGTATTTT.

The V call is TRBV6-4, the J call TRBJ2-3, with D possibly being TRBD2 (5 bases). Trimming took 0 bases from V and 6 from J, leaving 7 bases between them. Germline CDR1 reads MRHNA; CDR2 reads SNTAGT. This CDR3 is 13 amino acids long. The CDR3 region is CASSDSERDTQYF. For the CDR3, the DNA is TGTGCCAGCAGTGACTCGGAGCGGGATACGCAGTATTTT.

V is TRBV21-1 and J is TRBJ2-7; the D segment call TRBD2 is taken from the table without a DNA check. TRBV21-1 is a pseudogene segment. The CDR3 contains 14 residues. The CDR3 protein is CASTWGLAAYEQYF. The CDR3 bases are TGTGCCAGCACATGGGGACTTGCAGCCTACGAGCAGTACTTC.